The next 3 T cell receptor beta chains were all read from a single sample in a study of OX40 agonist ivuxolimab in advanced cancers. The method was immunoSEQ multiplex PCR; TCRdb's version includes in-frame clones alone and lacks a portion of them. The repertoire holds approximately 62,000 clones, with over 90% as singletons. The source was CD4+ or CD8+ T cells sorted from blood, collected in a trial of the OX40 agonist ivuxolimab. These receptors were taken from an adult with an advanced solid tumor such as melanoma, head and neck, liver or kidney cancer.

CDR3 DNA sequence: TGTGCCAGCAGTGAAGGTCCGAGGGGTTCCTACGAGCAGTACTTC. Its protein product is CASSEGPRGSYEQYF. The chain couples TRBV6-1 to TRBJ2-7; either TRBD1 or TRBD2 may supply D (5 bases each). This CDR3 comprises 15 residues. CDR1 is MNHNS and CDR2 is SASEGT in the germline V gene. V shed 1 base and J shed 1 base, with 11 bases lying between them.

V gene TRBV7-6 combines with J gene TRBJ1-6, with no clear D. The CDR3 covers 17 residues. Germline CDR1 SGHVS, CDR2 FNYEAQ. Trimming pared 4 bases from V and 0 bases from J, leaving 13 bases between. The CDR3 nucleotides read TGTGCCAGCAGCTCACTCCCGGAGAGCTCCTATAATTCACCCCTCCACTTT. Protein product: CASSSLPESSYNSPLHF. The full variable domain, completed using reference TRBV7-6 and TRBJ1-6, is GAGVSQSPRYKVTKRGQDVALRCDPISGHVSLYWYRQALGQGPEFLTYFNYEAQQDKSGLPNDRFSAERPEGSISTLTIQRTEQRDSAMYRCASSSLPESSYNSPLHFGNGTRLTVT.

V is TRBV4-1 and J is TRBJ1-5; TRBD1 might be the D (5 bases). The CDR3 sequence is 14 residues long. The V end was cut by 2 bases, the J end by 5 bases, with 10 bases between. Germline loops: CDR1 MGHRA, CDR2 YSYEKL. CDR3 in amino acids: CASSQRGGHQPQHF. The CDR3 region has the DNA TGCGCCAGCAGCCAAAGGGGTGGTCATCAGCCCCAGCATTTT.